This entry concerns a single TCR beta chain. Other DNA sequences within the sample encode an identical CDR3. The data derive from a study of blood T cell repertoires in COVID-19. Study overall: The origin of the acute and convalescent COVID-19 samples was the United States, Italy and Spain.

Germline CDR1 is LNHDA and CDR2 is SQIVND (reference sequence). V dropped 3 bases and J dropped 2 bases, with 10 bases sitting between them. This CDR3 is 14 amino acids long. In the authors' workflow: For nucleated cells, counts were estimated from reference gene primer amplification. Produced via immunoSEQ multiplex PCR; TCRdb's table is partial and in-frame only. The V and J calls and clone size were taken over from that table, and D and trimming were inferred from the DNA. The repertoire holds 200,000 to 250,000 clones, with around nine tenths as singletons. The clonotype comes from a man aged 55 to 70 who had recovered from COVID-19. This rearrangement joins TRBV19 to TRBJ1-2; tentatively, D is TRBD1 (6 bases). Sequences were obtained from peripheral blood. CDR3 bases: TGTGCCAGTAGTATTGTCCAGGGGAACTATGGCTACACCTTC. Amino acid sequence: CASSIVQGNYGYTF.